The clone carrying this T cell receptor beta chain was seen a few times. The antigen remains undetermined. The CDR3 contains 12 residues. Deletions cut 5 bases from V and 4 bases from J, with 9 bases between. A second PCR of roughly 7 to 11 cycles used a sample-barcoded 5' primer and a J-beta primer mix. Each cDNA molecule, via a template-switch adaptor with 12 random nucleotides, was tagged. TCRdb called the 5' RACE reads again in MiXCR, with one record for every CDR3 protein. Here the sample spans about 1.4 million distinct CDR3 sequences, approximately 59% being singletons. These data come from a study of blood T cells in healthy people across ages. Study-wide findings and caveats: PBMC samples, being unsorted, prevented any conclusive comparison of naive and antigen-experienced cells.

The genes are TRBV12-3 or TRBV12-4 and TRBJ2-7; D is undetermined. The sequenced sample was blood. The clonotype was recovered from a man aged 18 to 29 in good health. The CDR3: CASSAIVYEQYF. The CDR3 DNA reads TGTGCCAGCAGTGCCATTGTGTACGAGCAGTACTTC.